Each of the 6 T cell receptor beta chains below was sequenced from the same sample in a study of blood T cell repertoires in COVID-19. Assay: immunoSEQ multiplex PCR; the TCRdb copy retains only in-frame clones and omits some. The sample includes hundreds of thousands of clones, roughly 90% of them seen just once. Sequencing was done on a sample of peripheral blood. These receptors came from a woman in her twenties or thirties with active or convalescent COVID-19.

This chain links TRBV5-1 with TRBJ1-6, with 10 positions matching TRBD1. The V and J ends lost 0 bases and 4 bases, in that order; junction bases with no gene match: 4. CDR1 and CDR2 (germline): SGHRS, YFSETQ. This CDR3 contains 17 residues. The CDR3: CASSLEGTGAYNSPLHF. The CDR3, as DNA: TGCGCCAGCAGCTTGGAAGGGACAGGGGCATATAATTCACCCCTCCACTTT.

The V call is TRBV25-1, the J call TRBJ2-7, with 8 bases lining up with TRBD1. CDR3 length equals 13 residues. With V trimmed by 5 bases and J by 4 bases, 4 bases remained unmatched. Germline loops: CDR1 MGHDK, CDR2 SYGVNS. CDR3 sequence (DNA): TGTGCCAGCAGTCCAGGGGGCCGATACGAGCAGTACTTC. Residues: CASSPGGRYEQYF.

The chain carries TRBV11-2 and TRBJ2-1; D gene uncertain. The CDR3 extends over 16 amino acids. Germline CDR1 reads SGHAT; CDR2 reads FQNNGV. V was trimmed by 7 bases and J by 0 bases, leaving 16 bases between them. Here the CDR3 DNA reads TGTGCCAGCACCCCACGTGGGTGGAGCTCCTACAATGAGCAGTTCTTC. It is translated as CASTPRGWSSYNEQFF.

The V and J genes are TRBV11-2 and TRBJ2-3, with TRBD2 matching over 11 bases. CDR1 and CDR2 from the germline V gene are SGHAT and FQNNGV. The CDR3 sequence is 18 residues long. Unmatched junction bases numbered 8, after V lost 3 bases and J lost 0 bases. The CDR3 loop reads CASSFFPSGGTSTDTQYF. The CDR3 nucleotides are TGTGCCAGCAGCTTCTTCCCTAGCGGGGGGACGAGCACAGATACGCAGTATTTT.

The chain uses TRBV5-4 and TRBJ2-7, with 11 nucleotides matching TRBD2. V lost 4 bases, J lost 7 bases, and 13 bases stayed unmatched. This CDR3 has 16 amino acids. Looked up from germline, CDR1 is SGHNT and CDR2 is YYREEE (reference sequence). The CDR3 region is CASSPNSGRAFGEQYF. The CDR3 coding sequence is TGTGCCAGCAGCCCCAATAGCGGGAGGGCCTTCGGGGAGCAGTACTTC.

The rearrangement links TRBV3-1 (or the pseudogene TRBV3-2) to TRBJ2-5; D ambiguous. Trimming removed 6 bases at V and 2 bases at J, with 4 bases between. The CDR3 has 11 amino acids. Germline V gene sequence: CDR1 LGHDT, CDR2 YNNKEL (reference sequence). This CDR3 is CASSRQETQYF. The CDR3 nucleotides are TGTGCCAGCAGTCGTCAAGAGACCCAGTACTTC.